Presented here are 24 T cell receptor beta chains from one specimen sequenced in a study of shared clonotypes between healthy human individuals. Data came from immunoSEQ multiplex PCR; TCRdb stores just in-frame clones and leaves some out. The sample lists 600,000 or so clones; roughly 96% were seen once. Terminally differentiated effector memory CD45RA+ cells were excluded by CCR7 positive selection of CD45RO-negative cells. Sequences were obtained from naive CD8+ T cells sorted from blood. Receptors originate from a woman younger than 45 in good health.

CDR3 protein: CASSLTGLGSPLHF. CDR3 sequence (DNA): TGTGCCAGCAGTTTAACTGGGCTTGGGTCACCCCTCCACTTT. The rearrangement joins TRBV28 to TRBJ1-6; unclear D gene. V shed 2 bases and J shed 10 bases, with 12 bases lying between them. Germline CDR1 is MDHEN and CDR2 is SYDVKM. The CDR3 runs to 14 residues.

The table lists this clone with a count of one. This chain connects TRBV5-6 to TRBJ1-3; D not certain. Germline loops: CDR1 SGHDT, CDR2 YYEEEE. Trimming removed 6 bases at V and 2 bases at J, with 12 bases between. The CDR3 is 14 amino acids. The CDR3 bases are TGTGCCAGCACCACCGTCGGGACTGGAAACACCATATATTTT. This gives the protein CASTTVGTGNTIYF.

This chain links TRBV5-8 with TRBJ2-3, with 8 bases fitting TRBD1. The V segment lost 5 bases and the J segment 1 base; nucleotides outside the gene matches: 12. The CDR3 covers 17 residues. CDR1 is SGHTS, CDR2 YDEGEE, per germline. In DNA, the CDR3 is TGTGCCAGCAGGGGTGGAGACAGGGGAGACCGCACAGATACGCAGTATTTT. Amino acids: CASRGGDRGDRTDTQYF.

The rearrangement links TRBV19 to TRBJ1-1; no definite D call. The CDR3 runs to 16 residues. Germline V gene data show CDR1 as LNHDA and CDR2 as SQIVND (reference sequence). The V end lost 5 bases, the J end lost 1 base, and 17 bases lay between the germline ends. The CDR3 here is CASSPWPWQANTEAFF. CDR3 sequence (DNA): TGTGCCAGTAGTCCCTGGCCTTGGCAGGCGAACACTGAAGCTTTCTTT.

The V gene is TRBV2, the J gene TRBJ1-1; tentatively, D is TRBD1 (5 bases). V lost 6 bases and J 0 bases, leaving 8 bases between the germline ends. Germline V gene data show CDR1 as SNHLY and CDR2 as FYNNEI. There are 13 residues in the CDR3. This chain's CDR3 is CASRTVMNTEAFF. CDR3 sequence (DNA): TGTGCCAGCAGGACAGTCATGAACACTGAAGCTTTCTTT.

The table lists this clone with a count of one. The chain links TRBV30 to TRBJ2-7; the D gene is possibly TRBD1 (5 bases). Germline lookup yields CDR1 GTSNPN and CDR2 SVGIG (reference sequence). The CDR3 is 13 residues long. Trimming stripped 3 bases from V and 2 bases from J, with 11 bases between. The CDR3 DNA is TGTGCCTGGAGCGAAGGGGTCACCTACGAGCAGTACTTC. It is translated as CAWSEGVTYEQYF.

CDR3 sequence: CASRGGVRYEQYF. CDR3 DNA: TGTGCCAGCAGAGGGGGCGTTCGGTACGAGCAGTACTTC. The rearrangement uses TRBV28 and TRBJ2-7; 7 nucleotides agree with TRBD1. Trimming removed 6 bases from V and 4 bases from J; junction bases left unmatched: 6. In germline, CDR1 is MDHEN, CDR2 SYDVKM. This CDR3 comprises 13 residues.

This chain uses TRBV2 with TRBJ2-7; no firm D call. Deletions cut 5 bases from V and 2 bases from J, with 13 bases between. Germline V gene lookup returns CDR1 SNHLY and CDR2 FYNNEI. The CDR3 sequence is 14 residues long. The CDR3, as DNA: TGTGCCAGCAGTTACCAGGCTGAAACCTACGAGCAGTACTTC. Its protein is CASSYQAETYEQYF.

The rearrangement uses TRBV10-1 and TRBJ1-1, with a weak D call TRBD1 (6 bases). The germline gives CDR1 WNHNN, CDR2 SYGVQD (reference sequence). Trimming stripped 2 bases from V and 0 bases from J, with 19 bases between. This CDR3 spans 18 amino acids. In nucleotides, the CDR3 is TGCGCCAGCAGTGAGCCGACAGGAGGAGTTGGGGTGAACACTGAAGCTTTCTTT. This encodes CASSEPTGGVGVNTEAFF.

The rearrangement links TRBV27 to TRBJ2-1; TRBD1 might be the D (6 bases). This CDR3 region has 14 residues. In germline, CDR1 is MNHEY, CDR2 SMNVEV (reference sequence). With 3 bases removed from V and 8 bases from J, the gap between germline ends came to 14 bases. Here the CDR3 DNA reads TGTGCCAGCAGTTTGGTACAGGGTGTGGATGAGCAGTTCTTC. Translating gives CASSLVQGVDEQFF.

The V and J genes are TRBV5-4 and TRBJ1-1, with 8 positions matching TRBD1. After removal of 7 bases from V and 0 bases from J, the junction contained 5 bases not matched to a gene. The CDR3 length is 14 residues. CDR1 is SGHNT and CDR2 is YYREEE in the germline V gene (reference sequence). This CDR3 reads CASSEDRVNTEAFF. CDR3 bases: TGTGCCAGCTCCGAGGACAGGGTGAACACTGAAGCTTTCTTT.

The CDR3 protein is CASSERGGVFNEQYF. The DNA of the CDR3 is TGTGCCAGCAGTGAACGGGGGGGAGTCTTTAACGAGCAGTACTTC. This chain uses TRBV25-1 with TRBJ2-7; 8 bases agree with TRBD2. Germline loops: CDR1 MGHDK, CDR2 SYGVNS. V trimming: 2 bases; J trimming: 5 bases; junction bases outside the gene matches: 8. The CDR3 is 15 amino acids.

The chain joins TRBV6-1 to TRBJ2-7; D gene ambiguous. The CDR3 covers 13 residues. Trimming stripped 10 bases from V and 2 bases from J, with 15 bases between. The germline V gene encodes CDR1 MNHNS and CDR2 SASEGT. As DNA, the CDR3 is TGTGCCATCCGTCGACAAGGTCCCTACGAGCAGTACTTC. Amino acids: CAIRRQGPYEQYF.

CDR3 loop: CASSLGRGAGELFF. CDR3 DNA: TGTGCCAGCAGCTTAGGCAGGGGAGCCGGGGAGCTGTTTTTT. This rearrangement joins TRBV11-2 to TRBJ2-2; weak D call: TRBD1 (6 bases). The CDR3 is 14 amino acids. V was trimmed by 1 base and J by 6 bases, leaving 9 bases between them. The V gene's germline CDR1 is SGHAT and CDR2 FQNNGV.

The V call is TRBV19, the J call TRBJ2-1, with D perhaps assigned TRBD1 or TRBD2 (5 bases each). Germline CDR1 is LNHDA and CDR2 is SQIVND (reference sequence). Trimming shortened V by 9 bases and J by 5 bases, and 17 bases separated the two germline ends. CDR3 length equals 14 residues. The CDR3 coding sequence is TGTGCCAGCCAAGTGGGGCTGGGGGACAATGAGCAGTTCTTC. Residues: CASQVGLGDNEQFF.

The CDR3 bases are TGTGCCAGCAGCCCGAGACAGGGCTGGACTGAAGCTTTCTTT. Translation: CASSPRQGWTEAFF. The chain couples TRBV7-2 to TRBJ1-1, with 7 bases lining up with TRBD1. This CDR3 is 14 amino acids long. The V gene end was trimmed by 5 bases and the J gene end by 5 bases; junction bases not matched to a gene: 8. Looked up from germline, CDR1 is SGHTA and CDR2 is FQGNSA.

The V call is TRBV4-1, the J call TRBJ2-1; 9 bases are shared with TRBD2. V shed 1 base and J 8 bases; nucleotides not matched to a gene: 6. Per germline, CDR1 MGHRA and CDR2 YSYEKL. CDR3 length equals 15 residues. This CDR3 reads CASSQASGIKHEQFF. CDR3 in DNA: TGCGCCAGCAGCCAAGCTAGCGGGATCAAGCATGAGCAGTTCTTC.

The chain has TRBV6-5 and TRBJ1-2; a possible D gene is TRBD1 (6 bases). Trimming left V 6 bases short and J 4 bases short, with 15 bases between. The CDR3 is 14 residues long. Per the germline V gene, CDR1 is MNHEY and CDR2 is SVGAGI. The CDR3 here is CASRISGQFYGYTF. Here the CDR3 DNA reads TGTGCCAGCAGAATCTCAGGACAGTTCTATGGCTACACCTTC.

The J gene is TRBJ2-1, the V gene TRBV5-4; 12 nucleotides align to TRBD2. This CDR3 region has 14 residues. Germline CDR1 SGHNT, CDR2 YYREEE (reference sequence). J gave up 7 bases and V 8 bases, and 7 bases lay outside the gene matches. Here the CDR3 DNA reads TGTGCCAGTAGGACTAGCGGGACAGTTAATGAGCAGTTCTTC. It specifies CASRTSGTVNEQFF.

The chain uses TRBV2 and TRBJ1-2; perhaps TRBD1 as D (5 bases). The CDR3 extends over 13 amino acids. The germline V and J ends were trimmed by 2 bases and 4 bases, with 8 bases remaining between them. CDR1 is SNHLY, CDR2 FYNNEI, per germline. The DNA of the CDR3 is TGTGCCAGCAGTGAACGGGACGGCTATGGCTACACCTTC. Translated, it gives CASSERDGYGYTF.

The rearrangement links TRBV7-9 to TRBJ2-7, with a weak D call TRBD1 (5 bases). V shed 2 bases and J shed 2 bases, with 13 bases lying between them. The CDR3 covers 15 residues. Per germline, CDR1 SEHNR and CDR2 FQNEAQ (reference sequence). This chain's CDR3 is CASSLSQGRTYEQYF. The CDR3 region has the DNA TGTGCCAGCAGCTTAAGTCAGGGAAGGACCTACGAGCAGTACTTC.

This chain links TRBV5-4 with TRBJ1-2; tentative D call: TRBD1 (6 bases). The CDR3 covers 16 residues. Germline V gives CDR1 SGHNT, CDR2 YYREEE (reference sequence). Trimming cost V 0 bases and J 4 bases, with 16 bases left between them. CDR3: CASSLGQEIVSYGYTF. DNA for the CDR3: TGTGCCAGCAGCTTGGGACAGGAGATCGTCAGCTATGGCTACACCTTC. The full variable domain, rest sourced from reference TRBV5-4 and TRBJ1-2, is ETGVTQSPTHLIKTRGQQVTLRCSSQSGHNTVSWYQQALGQGPQFIFQYYREEENGRGNFPPRFSGLQFPNYSSELNVNALELDDSALYLCASSLGQEIVSYGYTFGSGTRLTVV.

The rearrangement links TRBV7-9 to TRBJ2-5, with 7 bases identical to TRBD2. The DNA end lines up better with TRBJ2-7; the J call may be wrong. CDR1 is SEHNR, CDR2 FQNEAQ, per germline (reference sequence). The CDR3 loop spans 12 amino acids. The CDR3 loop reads CAIGEGWYEQYF. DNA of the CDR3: TGTGCCATAGGGGAGGGTTGGTACGAGCAGTACTTC.

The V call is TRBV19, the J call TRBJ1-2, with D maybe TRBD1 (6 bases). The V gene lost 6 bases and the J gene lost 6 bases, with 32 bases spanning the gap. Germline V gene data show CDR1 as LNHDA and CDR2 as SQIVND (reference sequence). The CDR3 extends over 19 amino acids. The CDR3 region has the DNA TGTGCCAGTAGGAACCTAGGACCCCCGACAGGCGAGAGCGAGGATGGCTACACCTTC. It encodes CASRNLGPPTGESEDGYTF. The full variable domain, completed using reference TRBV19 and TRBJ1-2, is DGGITQSPKYLFRKEGQNVTLSCEQNLNHDAMYWYRQDPGQGLRLIYYSQIVNDFQKGDIAEGYSVSREKKESFPLTVTSAQKNPTAFYLCASRNLGPPTGESEDGYTFGSGTRLTVV.